The TCR beta chain described here comes from a study of molecular identifiers for immune sequencing clone quantification. In germline, CDR1 is SGHTA, CDR2 FQGNSA. The CDR3 length is 15 residues. The V gene lost 4 bases and the J gene lost 3 bases, with 16 bases spanning the gap. TCRdb passed the PCR reads through MiXCR, listing each CDR3 protein once. Of 15,000 to 20,000 distinct CDR3 sequences in the sample, about a fifth were seen once. This clonotype was picked up many times. Sequencing used naive CD8+ T cells from blood, with Jurkat cell RNA spiked in. Subset specified: FACS-sorted CD8+CD4-CCR7+CD45RA+ naive T cells. The receptor was isolated from a human donor in good health. Some libraries in this study had Jurkat cell RNA spiked in. The V gene is TRBV7-2, the J gene TRBJ2-7; no definite D call. CDR3 DNA sequence: TGTGCCAGCAGCTCGGCCCCTGACTTGTTCTACGAGCAGTACTTC. Protein: CASSSAPDLFYEQYF.